This entry describes one T cell receptor (beta chain). These data originate in a study of cytotoxic CD8 clonotypes in ibrutinib-treated CLL. About the study: 25 or so partial and 2 complete responses; at median approximately 70 months, approximately 14 remitted, some 12 progressed.

CDR3 length: 15 amino acids. Germline CDR1 reads LGHNA; CDR2 reads YSLEER. V lost 0 bases, J lost 5 bases, and 3 bases stayed unmatched. Sequencing was performed with immunoSEQ multiplex PCR; in TCRdb, only in-frame clones are kept and a portion is missing. The sample consists of roughly 250,000 clones, about three quarters of them appearing once. This receptor was identified in a human donor with chronic lymphocytic leukemia. This chain links TRBV4-3 with TRBJ1-5, with 8 bases that match TRBD1. This specimen was PBMCs, taken after 24 months of ibrutinib treatment. The CDR3: CASSQEDRVDQPQHF. As DNA, the CDR3 is TGCGCCAGCAGCCAAGAGGACAGGGTTGATCAGCCCCAGCATTTT.